The rows below give T cell receptor beta chains drawn from one sample of a study of cytomegalovirus exposure and HLA in healthy donors. Data came from immunoSEQ multiplex PCR; TCRdb stores just in-frame clones and leaves some out. Among around 140,000 clones listed, roughly four fifths were seen once. The specimen sequenced was PBMCs. These receptors all stem from a man aged 25 to 40 in good health and CMV-seropositive. CDR3s include the opening cysteine and the closing phenylalanine or tryptophan.

v_gene,j_gene,CDR3aa
TRBV10-1,TRBJ1-2,CASSEDRQPYGYTF
TRBV28,TRBJ2-1,CASSLIGGMREQFF
TRBV29-1,TRBJ2-3,CSVPWNTDPQYF
TRBV11-3,TRBJ2-1,CASSHGVGSYNEQFF
TRBV11-3,TRBJ2-2,CASSLSRTGSGELFF
TRBV15,TRBJ1-4,CAASRGGEKLFF
TRBV28,TRBJ2-2,CASSLIQKSTGELFF
TRBV27,TRBJ2-7,CASASYDRGLYEQYF
TRBV28,TRBJ2-5,CASSSPRLAGGQETQYF
TRBV2,TRBJ2-4,CASRPRQVQNIQYF
TRBV6-5,TRBJ1-4,CASSYQGASEKLFF
TRBV7-6,.,CASSLGSGNYEQYF
TRBV9,TRBJ2-3,CASRPRAWGPDTQYF
TRBV11-1,TRBJ2-3,CASSLGGGSDTQYF
TRBV7-9,TRBJ1-6,CASNSSPPSPLHF
TRBV5-1,TRBJ1-6,CASSPTGNSPLHF
TRBV7-3,TRBJ2-5,CASSFTSGETKYF
TRBV7-9,TRBJ1-1,CSSSLGATEAFF
TRBV9,TRBJ1-2,CASSADRAGYTF
TRBV30,TRBJ1-2,CAWSVPGSNYGYTF
TRBV14,TRBJ2-7,CASSHQREGLYEQYF
TRBV28,TRBJ2-3,CASWTGDGVWTDTQYF
TRBV5-1,TRBJ2-2,CASSLVPGGSTGELFF
TRBV5-4,TRBJ2-5,CASSSTSNGGTQYF
TRBV5-1,TRBJ1-3,CASSLDTGAGNTIYF
TRBV10-1,TRBJ2-1,CASSESRGATYNEQFF
TRBV19,TRBJ2-7,CASSTGTSGSFYEQYF
TRBV28,TRBJ1-1,CASTTTGRGGVNTEAFF